The present TCR beta chain was sequenced within a study of radiation and T cells in renal cell carcinoma. The V gene's germline CDR1 is SGHNT and CDR2 YYREEE (reference sequence). V lost 0 bases to trimming and J lost 2 bases, with 4 bases between them. The CDR3 length is 13 residues. General study points: From baseline, blood top tumor clonotypes peaked at 2 weeks post-radiation.

Time point reported: blood 4 weeks post-SBRT, at nephrectomy. Treatment: 15 Gy SBRT to primary tumor, nephrectomy 4 weeks later. Nephrectomy followed 15 Gy stereotactic body radiation by 4 weeks. Radiation-treated patients gave blood at baseline, week 2 and week 4. Notes on this clone: Its antigen remains unidentified.

The repertoire was sequenced with immunoSEQ multiplex PCR; TCRdb's copy has only in-frame clones and lacks some. The sample contains some 80,000 clones, roughly 85% of which appear only once. The rearrangement joins TRBV5-4 to TRBJ2-3; D is uncertain. This TCR derives from a woman aged 55 to 70 with renal cell carcinoma. The sample in question was blood, obtained from a patient whose treatment included radiotherapy and nephrectomy. For the CDR3, the DNA is TGTGCCAGCAGCTTGGACGCCACAGATACGCAGTATTTT. This codes for CASSLDATDTQYF.